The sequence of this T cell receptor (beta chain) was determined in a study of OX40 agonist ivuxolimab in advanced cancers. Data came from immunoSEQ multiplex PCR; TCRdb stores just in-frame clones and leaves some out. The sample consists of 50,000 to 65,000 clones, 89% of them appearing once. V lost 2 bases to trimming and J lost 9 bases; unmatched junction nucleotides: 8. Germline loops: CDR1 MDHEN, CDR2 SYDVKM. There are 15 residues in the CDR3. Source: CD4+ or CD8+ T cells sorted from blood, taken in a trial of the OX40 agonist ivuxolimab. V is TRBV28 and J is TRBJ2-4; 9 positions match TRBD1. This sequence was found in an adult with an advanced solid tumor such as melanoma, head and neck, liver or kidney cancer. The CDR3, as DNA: TGTGCCAGCAGTTTAACAGGGGGCCCCCGAGGCATTCAGTACTTC. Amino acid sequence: CASSLTGGPRGIQYF.